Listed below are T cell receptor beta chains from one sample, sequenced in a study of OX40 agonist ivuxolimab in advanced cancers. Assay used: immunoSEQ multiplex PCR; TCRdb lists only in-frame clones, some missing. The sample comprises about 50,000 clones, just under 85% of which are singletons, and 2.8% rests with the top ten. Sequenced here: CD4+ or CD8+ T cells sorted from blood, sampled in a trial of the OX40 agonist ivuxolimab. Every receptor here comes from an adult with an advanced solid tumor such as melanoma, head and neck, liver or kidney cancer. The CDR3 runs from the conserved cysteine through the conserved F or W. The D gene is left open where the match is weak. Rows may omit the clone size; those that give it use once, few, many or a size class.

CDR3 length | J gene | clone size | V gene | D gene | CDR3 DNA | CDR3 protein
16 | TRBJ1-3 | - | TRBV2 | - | TGTGCCAGCTCCAGAGGGGCCGGCTCCTCTGGAAACACCATATATTTT | CASSRGAGSSGNTIYF
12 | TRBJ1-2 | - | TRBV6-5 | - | TGTGCCAGCAGGTCCTTCCAGGGTGGCTACACCTTC | CASRSFQGGYTF
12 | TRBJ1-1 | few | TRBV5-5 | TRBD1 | TGTGCCAGCAGCGGACAGGGGACAGAAGCTTTCTTT | CASSGQGTEAFF
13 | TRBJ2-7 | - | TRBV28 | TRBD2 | TGTGCCATAGCGGGAGAATGGGTCTACGAGCAGTACTTC | CAIAGEWVYEQYF
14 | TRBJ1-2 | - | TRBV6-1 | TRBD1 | TGTGCCAGCAGTGCCCAGGACAGGGGCTCTGGCTACACCTTC | CASSAQDRGSGYTF
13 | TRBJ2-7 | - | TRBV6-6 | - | TGTGCCAGCAGTTACGGGACCTACTACGAGCAGTACTTC | CASSYGTYYEQYF
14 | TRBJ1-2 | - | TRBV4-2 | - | TGTGCCAGCAGCCAAGAAAAGGGGGGCTATGGCTACACCTTC | CASSQEKGGYGYTF
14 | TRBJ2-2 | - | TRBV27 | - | TGTGCCAGCAGCCTAGCGCTGAGCACCGGGGAGCTGTTTTTT | CASSLALSTGELFF
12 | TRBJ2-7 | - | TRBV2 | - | TGTGCCAGCAGTGTAGCAGGGTACGAGCAGTACTTC | CASSVAGYEQYF
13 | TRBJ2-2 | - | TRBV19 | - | TGTGCCAGTAAGGTGAGGGGCCCGGGGGAGCTGTTTTTT | CASKVRGPGELFF
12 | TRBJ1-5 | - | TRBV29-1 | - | TGCAGCGTTGTCTCGCGGGGCCAGCCCCAGCATTTT | CSVVSRGQPQHF
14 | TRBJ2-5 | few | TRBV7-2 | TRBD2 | TGTGCCAGCAGCCAGAATAGCGGGGAAGAGACCCAGTACTTC | CASSQNSGEETQYF
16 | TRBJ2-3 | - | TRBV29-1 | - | TGCAGCGTTGACTTTGTCTGGGGTATCCGCACAGATACGCAGTATTTT | CSVDFVWGIRTDTQYF
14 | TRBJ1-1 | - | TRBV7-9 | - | TGTGCCAGCAGCCCCGGGACGACTGCCACTGAAGCTTTCTTT | CASSPGTTATEAFF
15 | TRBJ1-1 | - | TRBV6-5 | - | TGTGCCAGCAGTTACGGGGGGGGGCTGAACACTGAAGCTTTCTTT | CASSYGGGLNTEAFF
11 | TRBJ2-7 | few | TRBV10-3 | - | TGTGCCATCACCGGACAGTACGAGCAGTACTTC | CAITGQYEQYF
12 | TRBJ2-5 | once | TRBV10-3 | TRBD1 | TGTGCCATCAGGACAGGGGGAGAGACCCAGTACTTC | CAIRTGGETQYF
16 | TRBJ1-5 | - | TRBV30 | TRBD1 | TGTGCCTGGAGTGGGAGACAGGGGACTAGCAATCAGCCCCAGCATTTT | CAWSGRQGTSNQPQHF
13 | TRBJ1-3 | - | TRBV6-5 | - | TGTGCCAGCAGTCTATACTCTGGAAACACCATATATTTT | CASSLYSGNTIYF
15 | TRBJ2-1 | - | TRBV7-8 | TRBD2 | TGTGCCAGCAGCCTCCGGGACTACCCATACAATGAGCAGTTCTTC | CASSLRDYPYNEQFF
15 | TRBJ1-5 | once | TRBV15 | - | TGTGCCACCAGCAGAGATCGGCGGGGCAATCAGCCCCAGCATTTT | CATSRDRRGNQPQHF
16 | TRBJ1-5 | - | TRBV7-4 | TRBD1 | TGTGCCAGCAGCCCGGGACAGGGGGCGAGGAATCAGCCCCAGCATTTT | CASSPGQGARNQPQHF
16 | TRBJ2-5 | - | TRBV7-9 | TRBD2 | TGTGCCAGCAGCCCAGGGACTAGCGGGGGACGAGAGACCCAGTACTTC | CASSPGTSGGRETQYF
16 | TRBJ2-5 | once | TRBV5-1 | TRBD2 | TGCGCCAGCAGCTTGGGGCTAGCGGGAGAAACGGAGACCCAGTACTTC | CASSLGLAGETETQYF
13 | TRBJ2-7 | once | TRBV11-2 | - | TGTGCCAGCAGCTCCCGCAGGTTCTACGAGCAGTACTTC | CASSSRRFYEQYF
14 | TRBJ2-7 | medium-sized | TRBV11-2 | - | TGTGCCAGCAGCCCGGTGTCTAGCGCCTACGAGCAGTACTTC | CASSPVSSAYEQYF
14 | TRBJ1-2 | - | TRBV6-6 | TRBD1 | TGTGCCAGCACTAACAGGGGGCAAGCCTATGGCTACACCTTC | CASTNRGQAYGYTF
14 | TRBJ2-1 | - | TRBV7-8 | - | TGTGCCAGCAGCTTAGTGGGCAGGGCTGATGAGCAGTTCTTC | CASSLVGRADEQFF
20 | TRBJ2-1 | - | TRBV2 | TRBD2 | TGTGCCAGCAGTGTCCTTATCGACAGGGCGGCTAGCGGGAGAAGCAATGAGCAGTTCTTC | CASSVLIDRAASGRSNEQFF
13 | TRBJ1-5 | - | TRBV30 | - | TGTGCCTTTGGACTGCGAGCAGGTCAGCCCCAGCATTTT | CAFGLRAGQPQHF
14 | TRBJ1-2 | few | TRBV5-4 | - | TGTGCCAGCAGCTTGGGGGGTTCTAACTATGGCTACACCTTC | CASSLGGSNYGYTF
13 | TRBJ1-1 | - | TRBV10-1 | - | TGCGCCAGCAGATACAGGGTGAACACTGAAGCTTTCTTT | CASRYRVNTEAFF
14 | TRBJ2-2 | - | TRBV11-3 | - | TGTGCCAGCAGCAGGGCTGTGGGCACCGGGGAGCTGTTTTTT | CASSRAVGTGELFF
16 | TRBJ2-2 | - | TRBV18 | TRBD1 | TGTGCCAGCTCCCCACAGGGGGCACTCAGGACCGGGGAGCTGTTTTTT | CASSPQGALRTGELFF
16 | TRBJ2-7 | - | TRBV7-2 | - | TGTGCCAGCAGCTTAGAGTGGCGGGAAATATCCTACGAGCAGTACTTC | CASSLEWREISYEQYF
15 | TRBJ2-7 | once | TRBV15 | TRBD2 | TGTGCCACCAGCAGGATGGAGCGGGAGCGGGACGAGCAGTACTTC | CATSRMERERDEQYF
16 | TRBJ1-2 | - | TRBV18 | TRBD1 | TGTGCCAGCTCACCACGAATACAGGGGTCCAACTATGGCTACACCTTC | CASSPRIQGSNYGYTF
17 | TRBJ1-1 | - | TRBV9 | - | TGTGCCAGCAGCGTAGGGGCGGGTTGGAGGATGAACACTGAAGCTTTCTTT | CASSVGAGWRMNTEAFF